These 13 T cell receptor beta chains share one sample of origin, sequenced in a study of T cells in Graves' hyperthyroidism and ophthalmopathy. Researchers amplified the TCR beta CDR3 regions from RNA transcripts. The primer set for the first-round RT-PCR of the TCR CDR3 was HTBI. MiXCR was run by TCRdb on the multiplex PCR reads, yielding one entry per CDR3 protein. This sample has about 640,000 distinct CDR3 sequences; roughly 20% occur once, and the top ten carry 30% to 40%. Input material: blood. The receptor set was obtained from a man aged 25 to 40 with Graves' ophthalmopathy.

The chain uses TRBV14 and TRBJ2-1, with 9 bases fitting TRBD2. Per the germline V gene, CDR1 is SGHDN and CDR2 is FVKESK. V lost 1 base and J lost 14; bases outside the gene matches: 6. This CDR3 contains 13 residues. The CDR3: CASSQATSGEEFF. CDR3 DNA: TGTGCCAGCAGCCAAGCGACTAGCGGTGAAGAGTTCTTC.

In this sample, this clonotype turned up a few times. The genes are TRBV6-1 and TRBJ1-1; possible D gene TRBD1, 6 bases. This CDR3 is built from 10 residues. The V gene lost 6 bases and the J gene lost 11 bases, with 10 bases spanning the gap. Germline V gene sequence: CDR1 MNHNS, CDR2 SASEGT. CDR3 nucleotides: TGTGCCAGCAGCAAGGGGGAGGCTTTCTTT. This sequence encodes CASSKGEAFF.

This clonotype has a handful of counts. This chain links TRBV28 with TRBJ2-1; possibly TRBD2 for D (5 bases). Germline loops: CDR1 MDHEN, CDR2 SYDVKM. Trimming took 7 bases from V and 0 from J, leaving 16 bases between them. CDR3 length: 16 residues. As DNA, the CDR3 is TGTGCCAGCAAAGATCAAAGGACTTTCTCCTACAATGAGCAGTTCTTC. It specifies CASKDQRTFSYNEQFF.

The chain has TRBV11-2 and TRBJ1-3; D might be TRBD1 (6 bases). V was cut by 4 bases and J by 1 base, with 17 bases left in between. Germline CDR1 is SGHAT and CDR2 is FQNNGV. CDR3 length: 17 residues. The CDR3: CASSSNLGQISGNTIYF. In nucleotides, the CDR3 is TGTGCCAGCAGCTCAAACCTTGGACAGATTTCTGGAAACACCATATATTTT.

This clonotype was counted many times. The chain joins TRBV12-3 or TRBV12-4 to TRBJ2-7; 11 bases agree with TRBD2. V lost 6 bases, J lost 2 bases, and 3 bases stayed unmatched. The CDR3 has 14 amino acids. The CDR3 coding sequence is TGTGCCAGCAGACCGACTAGCGGGACCTACGAGCAGTACTTC. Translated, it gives CASRPTSGTYEQYF.

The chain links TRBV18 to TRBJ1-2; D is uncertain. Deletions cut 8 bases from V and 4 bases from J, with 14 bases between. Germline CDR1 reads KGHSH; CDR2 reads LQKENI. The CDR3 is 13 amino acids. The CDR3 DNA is TGTGCCAGCAGTCCGGGTTCGGGCTATGGCTACACCTTC. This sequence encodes CASSPGSGYGYTF.

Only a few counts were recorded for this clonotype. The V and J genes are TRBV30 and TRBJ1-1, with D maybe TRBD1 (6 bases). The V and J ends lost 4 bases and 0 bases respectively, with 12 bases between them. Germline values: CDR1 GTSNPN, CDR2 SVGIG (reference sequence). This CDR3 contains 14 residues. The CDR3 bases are TGTGCCTGGAACCCGGGACATTTGAACACTGAAGCTTTCTTT. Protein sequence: CAWNPGHLNTEAFF.

The CDR3 region is CASSIEGLAGKETQYF. The DNA of the CDR3 is TGTGCCAGTAGTATAGAGGGACTAGCGGGGAAAGAGACCCAGTACTTC. V and J are TRBV19 and TRBJ2-5; the match to TRBD2 covers 13 bases. Germline-derived CDR1 and CDR2 are LNHDA and SQIVND (reference sequence). The length of the CDR3 is 16 residues. Trimming at V came to 0 bases and at J to 3 bases, leaving 1 base not matched to a gene.

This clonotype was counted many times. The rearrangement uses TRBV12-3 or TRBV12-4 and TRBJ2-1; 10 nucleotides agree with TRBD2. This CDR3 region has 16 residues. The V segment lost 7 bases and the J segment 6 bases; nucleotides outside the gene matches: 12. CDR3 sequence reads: CASTFLAGTSVNEQFF. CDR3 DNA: TGTGCCAGCACCTTCCTGGCCGGGACTAGCGTCAATGAGCAGTTCTTC.

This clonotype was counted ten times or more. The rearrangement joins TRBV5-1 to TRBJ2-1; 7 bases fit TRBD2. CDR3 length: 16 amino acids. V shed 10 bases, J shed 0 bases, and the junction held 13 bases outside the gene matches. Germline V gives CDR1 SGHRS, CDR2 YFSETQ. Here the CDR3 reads CASLGRTSGSYNEQFF. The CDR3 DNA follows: TGCGCCTCCCTGGGAAGGACTAGTGGCTCCTACAATGAGCAGTTCTTC.

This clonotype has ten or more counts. The CDR3 nucleotides are TGTGCCAGCAGTTTCAGGCTAGAGGGGAACACTGAAGCTTTCTTT. As protein: CASSFRLEGNTEAFF. The chain employs TRBV28 and TRBJ1-1, with D unclear. CDR3 size: 15 residues. The ends were cut back, 3 bases at V and 1 base at J, with 12 bases in the middle. Germline V gives CDR1 MDHEN, CDR2 SYDVKM.

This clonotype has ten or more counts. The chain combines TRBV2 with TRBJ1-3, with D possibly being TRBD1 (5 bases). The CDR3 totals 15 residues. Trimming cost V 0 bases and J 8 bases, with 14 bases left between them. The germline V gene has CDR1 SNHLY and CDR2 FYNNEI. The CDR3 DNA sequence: TGTGCCAGCAGTGAAGCTCTCCAGGGAGGGGACACCATATATTTT. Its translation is CASSEALQGGDTIYF.

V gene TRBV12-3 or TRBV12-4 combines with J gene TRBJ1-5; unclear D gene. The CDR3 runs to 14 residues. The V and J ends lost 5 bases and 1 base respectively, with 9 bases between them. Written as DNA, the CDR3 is TGTGCCAGCAGTCCGAGCTGGAGCAATCAGCCCCAGCATTTT. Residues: CASSPSWSNQPQHF.